Presented here are 15 T cell receptor beta chains from one specimen sequenced in a study of blood T cell repertoires in COVID-19. This table comes from immunoSEQ multiplex PCR, and its TCRdb copy is limited to in-frame clones, with some not included. The sample yields 70,000 or so clones, 80% to 90% seen once. The sample comprised peripheral blood. The receptors were sampled from a woman under 30 with acute or convalescent COVID-19.

The chain joins TRBV27 to TRBJ2-5, with D perhaps matching TRBD1 (6 bases). V gave up 5 bases and J gave up 2 bases, with 9 bases separating them. The CDR3 contains 13 residues. CDR1 is MNHEY, CDR2 SMNVEV, per germline (reference sequence). The CDR3 spells CASSQGQQETQYF. The CDR3 nucleotides are TGTGCCAGCAGTCAAGGACAGCAAGAGACCCAGTACTTC.

This chain links TRBV19 with TRBJ1-5; 7 nucleotides align to TRBD1. The CDR3 totals 16 residues. Trimming cost V 7 bases and J 5 bases; bases outside gene matches: 14. CDR1 and CDR2 (germline): LNHDA, SQIVND (reference sequence). As DNA, the CDR3 is TGTGCCAGTAAGTCCCCTCGACAGGGTCGAGATCAGCCCCAGCATTTT. It yields the protein CASKSPRQGRDQPQHF. Combining the CDR3 with reference TRBV19 and TRBJ1-5 gives the whole variable domain DGGITQSPKYLFRKEGQNVTLSCEQNLNHDAMYWYRQDPGQGLRLIYYSQIVNDFQKGDIAEGYSVSREKKESFPLTVTSAQKNPTAFYLCASKSPRQGRDQPQHFGDGTRLSIL.

V and J are TRBV6-1 and TRBJ1-5; D might be TRBD1 (5 bases). V lost 0 bases, J lost 4 bases, and 16 bases lay in between. Looked up from germline, CDR1 is MNHNS and CDR2 is SASEGT. This CDR3 region has 17 residues. This chain's CDR3 is CASSEARVLGGNQPQHF. CDR3 DNA sequence: TGTGCCAGCAGTGAAGCAAGGGTCCTGGGGGGGAATCAGCCCCAGCATTTT.

The V gene is TRBV7-9, the J gene TRBJ2-7, with TRBD1 identical over 7 bases. V lost 5 bases, J lost 7 bases, and 14 bases stayed unmatched. The V gene's germline CDR1 is SEHNR and CDR2 FQNEAQ (reference sequence). There are 15 residues in the CDR3. CDR3 bases: TGTGCCAGCAGCCCGACAGGGTCAGTCTCGGGGGAGCAGTACTTC. It yields the protein CASSPTGSVSGEQYF. The full variable domain, its missing parts supplied by reference TRBV7-9 and TRBJ2-7, is DTGVSQNPRHKITKRGQNVTFRCDPISEHNRLYWYRQTLGQGPEFLTYFQNEAQLEKSRLLSDRFSAERPKGSFSTLEIQRTEQGDSAMYLCASSPTGSVSGEQYFGPGTRLTVT.

V and J are TRBV28 and TRBJ1-1, with TRBD1 as a possible D gene (5 bases). Germline V CDR1 and CDR2: MDHEN, SYDVKM. V lost 3 bases to trimming and J lost 7 bases, with 15 bases between them. The CDR3 runs to 14 residues. CDR3 in amino acids: CASSFRGGAGEAFF. The CDR3 DNA reads TGTGCCAGCAGTTTTCGGGGCGGGGCCGGTGAAGCTTTCTTT.

The chain combines TRBV11-2 with TRBJ1-1; D perhaps matches TRBD1 (6 bases). V shed 5 bases and J shed 3 bases, with 13 bases lying between them. The CDR3 contains 14 residues. The germline V gene has CDR1 SGHAT and CDR2 FQNNGV. CDR3 region: CASSKSRGYTEAFF. Here the CDR3 DNA reads TGTGCCAGCAGCAAATCCAGGGGATACACTGAAGCTTTCTTT.

The genes are TRBV6-1 and TRBJ2-1; 7 positions match TRBD2. Germline trimming cut 2 bases from V and 8 bases from J; bases unmatched to any gene: 15. There are 17 residues in the CDR3. Germline V CDR1 and CDR2: MNHNS, SASEGT. The CDR3 bases are TGTGCCAGCAGTGAAAGAGCGGGCGCCGGTACTAGCGATGAGCAGTTCTTC. Translation gives CASSERAGAGTSDEQFF.

The chain links TRBV2 to TRBJ1-4; D remains ambiguous. This CDR3 contains 15 residues. V dropped 6 bases and J dropped 0 bases, with 11 bases sitting between them. CDR1 and CDR2 from the germline V gene are SNHLY and FYNNEI. For the CDR3, the DNA is TGTGCCAGCAGACTAACCCCTGCAACTAATGAAAAACTGTTTTTT. This gives the protein CASRLTPATNEKLFF. Full variable domain (rest looked up from reference TRBV2 and TRBJ1-4): EPEVTQTPSHQVTQMGQEVILRCVPISNHLYFYWYRQILGQKVEFLVSFYNNEISEKSEIFDDQFSVERPDGSNFTLKIRSTKLEDSAMYFCASRLTPATNEKLFFGSGTQLSVL.

CDR3 in amino acids: CASSLSARQGMLYGYTF. The CDR3 bases are TGTGCCAGCAGTTTATCGGCGAGACAGGGGATGCTATATGGCTACACCTTC. This chain uses TRBV27 with TRBJ1-2; 8 positions agree with TRBD1. The germline gives CDR1 MNHEY, CDR2 SMNVEV (reference sequence). Trimming took 0 bases from V and 5 from J; bases not matched to a gene: 11. The CDR3 is 17 amino acids.

The V gene is TRBV4-3, the J gene TRBJ1-4, with 9 bases that match TRBD1. CDR1 LGHNA and CDR2 YSLEER come from the germline V gene. The CDR3 is 17 amino acids. V trimming: 2 bases; J trimming: 8 bases; junction bases outside the gene matches: 12. The CDR3 is CASSQHPGQGRREKLFF. CDR3 in DNA: TGCGCCAGCAGCCAACACCCGGGACAGGGACGGCGAGAAAAACTGTTTTTT.

The V and J genes are TRBV7-8 and TRBJ2-7; D perhaps matches TRBD2 (5 bases). There are 14 residues in the CDR3. Trimming left V 0 bases short and J 4 bases short, with 10 bases between. Germline V gives CDR1 SGHVS, CDR2 FQNEAQ. The CDR3 DNA follows: TGTGCCAGCAGCTTAGCCACCGGGGAATACGAGCAGTACTTC. Translation gives CASSLATGEYEQYF.

J is TRBJ2-2 and V is TRBV5-1; 7 nucleotides align to TRBD1. Germline loops: CDR1 SGHRS, CDR2 YFSETQ. The CDR3 runs 16 residues. V gave up 4 bases and J gave up 4 bases; unmatched junction bases: 10. The DNA for the CDR3 is TGCGCCAGCAGCGAAAGGACAGGCGCGATCACCGGGGAGCTGTTTTTT. It is translated as CASSERTGAITGELFF.

The chain couples TRBV6-6 to TRBJ2-2, with TRBD1 matching 7 bases. This CDR3 contains 15 residues. With V trimmed by 5 bases and J by 4 bases, 7 bases remained unmatched. From germline, CDR1 is MNHNY and CDR2 SVGAGI (reference sequence). CDR3 DNA: TGTGCCAGCAGTCCCAAGGGACAGTCCACCGGGGAGCTGTTTTTT. Its protein product is CASSPKGQSTGELFF.

The J gene is TRBJ2-1, the V gene TRBV6-4; tentative D call: TRBD2 (5 bases). The V and J ends lost 11 bases and 9 bases respectively, with 14 bases between them. The germline V gene has CDR1 MRHNA and CDR2 SNTAGT. The CDR3 sequence is 11 residues long. The chain's CDR3 is CAGGRGFEQFF. The CDR3 nucleotides are TGTGCCGGAGGACGGGGTTTTGAGCAGTTCTTC.

The chain carries TRBV10-1 and TRBJ2-7, with 9 nucleotides matching TRBD1. The CDR3 runs 14 residues. V lost 2 bases to trimming and J lost 8 bases; unmatched junction nucleotides: 7. CDR1 is WNHNN, CDR2 SYGVQD, per germline (reference sequence). The DNA of the CDR3 is TGCGCCAGCAGTGAGGGGGGGACAGGGAACAAGCAGTACTTC. Translation gives CASSEGGTGNKQYF.